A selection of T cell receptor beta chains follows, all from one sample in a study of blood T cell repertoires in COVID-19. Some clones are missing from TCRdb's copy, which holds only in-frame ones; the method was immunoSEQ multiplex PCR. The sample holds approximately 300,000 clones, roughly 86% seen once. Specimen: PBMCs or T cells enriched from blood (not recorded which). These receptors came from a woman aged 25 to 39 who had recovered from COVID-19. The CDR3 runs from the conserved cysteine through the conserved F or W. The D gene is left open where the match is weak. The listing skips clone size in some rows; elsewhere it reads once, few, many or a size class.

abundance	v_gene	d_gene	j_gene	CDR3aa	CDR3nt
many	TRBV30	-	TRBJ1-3	CAWSVSGRNTIYF	TGTGCCTGGAGTGTATCCGGGAGAAACACCATATATTTT
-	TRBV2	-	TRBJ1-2	CASSEGLGAAYTF	TGTGCCAGCAGTGAAGGGCTAGGGGCGGCCTACACCTTC
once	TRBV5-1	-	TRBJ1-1	CASSLSVMNTEAFF	TGCGCCAGCAGCTTGTCGGTTATGAACACTGAAGCTTTCTTT
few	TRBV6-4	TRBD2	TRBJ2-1	CASSDRGTSGGADEQFF	TGTGCCAGCAGTGACCGAGGGACTAGCGGGGGGGCCGATGAGCAGTTCTTC
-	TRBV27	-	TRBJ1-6	CASSSRTAADNSPLHF	TGTGCCAGCAGTTCCCGGACAGCAGCTGATAATTCACCCCTCCACTTT
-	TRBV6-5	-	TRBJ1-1	CASSRAVGGFIEAFF	TGTGCCAGCAGTCGGGCAGTGGGGGGATTCATTGAAGCTTTCTTT
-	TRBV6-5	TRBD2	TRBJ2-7	CASSSGGNYEQYF	TGTGCCAGCAGTTCCGGGGGGAACTACGAGCAGTACTTC
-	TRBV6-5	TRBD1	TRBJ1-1	CASRSGQVNTEAFF	TGTGCCAGCAGATCGGGACAGGTGAACACTGAAGCTTTCTTT
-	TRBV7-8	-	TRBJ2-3	CASSFTGGLPSTDTQYF	TGTGCCAGCAGCTTCACCGGGGGTTTACCCTCCACAGATACGCAGTATTTT
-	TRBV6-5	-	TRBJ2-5	CASGVGAEETQYF	TGTGCCAGCGGGGTGGGGGCCGAAGAGACCCAGTACTTC
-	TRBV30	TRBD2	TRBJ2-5	CASTGLAGGETQYF	TGTGCCTCCACGGGGCTAGCGGGGGGAGAGACCCAGTACTTC
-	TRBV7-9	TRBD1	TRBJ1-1	CASSLFPGQGTTEAFF	TGTGCCAGCAGCCTCTTCCCCGGACAGGGGACCACTGAAGCTTTCTTT
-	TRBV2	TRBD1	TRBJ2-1	CASSEKAGGFPNEQFF	TGTGCCAGCAGTGAAAAGGCAGGGGGTTTCCCCAATGAGCAGTTCTTC
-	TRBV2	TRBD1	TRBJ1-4	CASSELFGTGVHNEKLFF	TGTGCCAGCAGTGAACTTTTCGGGACAGGGGTTCATAATGAAAAACTGTTTTTT
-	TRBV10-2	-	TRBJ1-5	CASSEQEHQPQHF	TGCGCCAGCAGTGAACAGGAGCATCAGCCCCAGCATTTT
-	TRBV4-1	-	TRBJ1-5	CASSQREAGLSNQPQHF	TGCGCCAGCAGCCAAAGGGAGGCAGGGTTGAGCAATCAGCCCCAGCATTTT
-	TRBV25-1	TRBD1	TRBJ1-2	CASSQTGGHGYTF	TGTGCCAGCAGTCAGACAGGGGGCCATGGCTACACCTTC
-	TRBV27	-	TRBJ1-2	CASSRTEGPYGYTF	TGTGCCAGCAGCCGCACGGAGGGACCCTATGGCTACACCTTC
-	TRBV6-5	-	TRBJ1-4	CASSYSGGNREKLFF	TGTGCCAGCAGTTACTCGGGGGGGAACAGGGAAAAACTGTTTTTT
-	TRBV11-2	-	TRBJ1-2	CASSFTDSNYGYTF	TGTGCCAGCAGCTTCACCGACAGTAACTATGGCTACACCTTC
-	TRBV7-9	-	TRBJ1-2	CASSFLTGGGYTF	TGTGCCAGCAGCTTCTTGACAGGCGGGGGCTACACCTTC
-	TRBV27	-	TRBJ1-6	CASSFRGLQPLHF	TGTGCCAGCAGCTTCCGAGGTTTACAACCCCTCCACTTT
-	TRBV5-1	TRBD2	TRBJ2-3	CASSFSGGTDTQYF	TGCGCCAGCAGCTTTAGCGGGGGCACAGATACGCAGTATTTT
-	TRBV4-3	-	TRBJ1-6	CASSPLLPGDNSPLHF	TGCGCCAGCAGCCCCCTCCTCCCGGGGGATAATTCACCCCTCCACTTT
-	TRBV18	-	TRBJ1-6	CASSPMLGGFNSPLHF	TGTGCCAGCTCACCGATGCTCGGGGGTTTCAATTCACCCCTCCACTTT
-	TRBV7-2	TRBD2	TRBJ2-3	CASTAGSRGLDPDTQYF	TGTGCCAGCACAGCGGGGAGCAGAGGTTTGGATCCAGATACGCAGTATTTT
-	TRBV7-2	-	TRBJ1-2	CASSQVFTWGYTF	TGTGCCAGCAGCCAGGTCTTTACGTGGGGCTACACCTTC
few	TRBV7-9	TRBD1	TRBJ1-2	CASTIGGTGPGYTF	TGTGCCAGCACTATAGGCGGGACAGGGCCTGGCTACACCTTC
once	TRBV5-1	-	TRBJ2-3	CASSASPNTDTQYF	TGCGCCAGCAGCGCTAGCCCGAACACAGATACGCAGTATTTT
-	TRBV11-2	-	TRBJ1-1	CASSFGGGGGTEAFF	TGTGCCAGCAGCTTTGGGGGCGGGGGAGGCACTGAAGCTTTCTTT
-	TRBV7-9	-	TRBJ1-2	CASSFNQVIGYTF	TGTGCCAGCAGCTTCAACCAGGTGATTGGCTACACCTTC
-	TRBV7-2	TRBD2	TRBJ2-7	CASSLRALAGTYEQYF	TGTGCCAGCAGCTTAAGGGCCCTAGCGGGGACCTACGAGCAGTACTTC
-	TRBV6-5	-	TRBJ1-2	CASSSSDYGYTF	TGTGCCAGCAGCTCTAGCGACTATGGCTACACCTTC
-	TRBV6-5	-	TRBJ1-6	CASSRAGPYNSPLHF	TGTGCCAGCAGCAGAGCGGGACCCTATAATTCACCCCTCCACTTT
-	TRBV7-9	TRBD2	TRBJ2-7	CASSRGDSSYEQYF	TGTGCCAGCAGCCGGGGGGATAGCTCCTACGAGCAGTACTTC
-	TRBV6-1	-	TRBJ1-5	CASSETWPAGQPQHF	TGTGCCAGCAGTGAAACGTGGCCGGCAGGCCAGCCCCAGCATTTT
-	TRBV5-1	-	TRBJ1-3	CASSTGFGNTIYF	TGCGCCAGCAGCACAGGGTTTGGAAACACCATATATTTT
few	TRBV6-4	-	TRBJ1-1	CASSEGGTEAFF	TGTGCCAGCAGTGAGGGAGGAACTGAAGCTTTCTTT
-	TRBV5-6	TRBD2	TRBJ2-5	CASSVSGVETQYF	TGTGCCAGCAGCGTTAGCGGGGTGGAGACCCAGTACTTC
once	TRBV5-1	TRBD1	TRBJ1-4	CASSSGQANEKLFF	TGCGCCAGCAGCTCGGGACAGGCGAATGAAAAACTGTTTTTT
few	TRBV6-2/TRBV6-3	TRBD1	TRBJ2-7	CASSYPGTGFYEQYF	TGTGCCAGCAGTTACCCCGGGACAGGGTTTTACGAGCAGTACTTC
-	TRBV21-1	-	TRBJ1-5	CAGGSDRANQPQHF	TGTGCCGGAGGAAGCGACAGGGCAAACCAGCCCCAGCATTTT
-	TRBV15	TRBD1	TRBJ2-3	CATSRDRGLNTQYF	TGTGCCACCAGCAGAGACAGGGGGCTAAATACGCAGTATTTT
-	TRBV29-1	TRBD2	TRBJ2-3	CSVELSGGADTQYF	TGCAGCGTTGAACTTAGCGGGGGGGCAGATACGCAGTATTTT
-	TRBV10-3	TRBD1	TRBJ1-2	CAISDGTGDDGYTF	TGTGCCATCAGTGACGGGACAGGGGACGATGGCTACACCTTC
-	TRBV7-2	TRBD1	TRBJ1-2	CASRQAGTGIYGYTF	TGTGCCAGCAGACAAGCCGGGACAGGAATCTATGGCTACACCTTC
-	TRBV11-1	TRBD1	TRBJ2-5	CASSHLPGQAGETQYF	TGTGCCAGCAGCCATTTACCGGGACAGGCTGGAGAGACCCAGTACTTC